The rows below give T cell receptor beta chains drawn from one sample of a study of Graves' ophthalmopathy and Graves' hyperthyroidism. TCRdb independently ran MiXCR on the multiplex PCR reads; one entry per CDR3 protein. This table has some 400,000 distinct CDR3 sequences, about a sixth appearing once. The material sequenced was peripheral blood. These receptors were obtained from a woman between 18 and 29 years old with Graves' ophthalmopathy. Each CDR3 is given with its conserved first and last residue. Each record gives: J gene, CDR3 length, clone size, D gene, V gene, CDR3 protein, CDR3 DNA. D genes are given only for firm matches. Clone size is stated in some rows and not others, as once, few, many or a class when expanded.

>TRBJ2-7|14|many|NA|TRBV6-2/TRBV6-3
CASSYPGHTYEQYF
TGTGCCAGCAGTTATCCGGGACATACCTACGAGCAGTACTTC
>TRBJ2-7|13|many|TRBD2|TRBV29-1
CSVRASGRYEQYF
TGCAGCGTCAGGGCTAGCGGGAGATACGAGCAGTACTTC
>TRBJ1-3|14|many|TRBD1|TRBV29-1
CSAGDRGGGNTIYF
TGCAGCGCCGGAGACAGGGGTGGTGGAAACACCATATATTTT
>TRBJ2-7|12|many|NA|TRBV6-2/TRBV6-3
CASSYSDSLQYF
TGTGCCAGCAGTTACTCGGACTCACTGCAGTACTTC
>TRBJ2-2|15|many|TRBD1|TRBV6-5
CASSRQGAGTGELFF
TGTGCCAGCAGTCGACAGGGGGCGGGCACCGGGGAGCTGTTTTTT
>TRBJ1-5|17|many|TRBD1|TRBV19
CASSIVSGTDSNQPQHF
TGTGCCAGTAGTATAGTCTCTGGGACAGATAGCAATCAGCCCCAGCATTTT
>TRBJ1-5|15|many|NA|TRBV28
CASSAQGQINQPQHF
TGTGCCAGCAGTGCACAAGGACAGATCAATCAGCCCCAGCATTTT
>TRBJ2-7|18|NA|NA|TRBV6-2/TRBV6-3
CASSYPKTGPLGGYEQYF
TGTGCCAGCAGCTACCCGAAGACAGGTCCTTTAGGAGGCTACGAGCAGTACTTC
>TRBJ2-4|14|many|NA|TRBV12-3/TRBV12-4
CASSSGTNLEMKYF
TGTGCCAGCAGTTCCGGGACCAACCTCGAAATGAAGTACTTC
>TRBJ1-5|15|many|NA|TRBV7-2
CASSFAGRTNQPQHF
TGTGCCAGCAGCTTCGCCGGACGGACCAATCAGCCCCAGCATTTT
>TRBJ1-1|14|NA|TRBD1|TRBV6-2/TRBV6-3
CASSYWDRDTEAFF
TGTGCCAGCAGTTACTGGGACAGGGACACTGAAGCTTTCTTT
>TRBJ2-2|14|many|TRBD1|TRBV2
CANTGQTNTGELFF
TGTGCCAATACGGGACAGACGAACACCGGGGAGCTGTTTTTT
>TRBJ2-7|15|many|NA|TRBV20-1
CSARIAAKSTYEQYF
TGCAGTGCTAGGATCGCGGCGAAGTCTACCTACGAGCAGTACTTC
>TRBJ2-7|17|many|TRBD2|TRBV6-5
CASSYSKRLARSYEQYF
TGTGCCAGCAGTTACTCCAAGAGACTAGCGAGGTCCTACGAGCAGTACTTC
>TRBJ1-6|15|many|TRBD1|TRBV3-1
CASSQLGQGDSPLHF
TGTGCCAGCAGCCAATTAGGACAGGGTGATTCACCCCTCCACTTT
>TRBJ1-2|14|few|NA|TRBV6-2/TRBV6-3
CASSDSGFSYGYTF
TGTGCCAGCAGTGACTCAGGGTTTAGCTATGGCTACACCTTC
>TRBJ2-5|11|few|NA|TRBV5-4
CASSSLGAQYF
TGTGCCAGTAGCTCACTAGGGGCCCAGTACTTC
>TRBJ2-5|13|many|NA|TRBV20-1
CSARTGYGETQYF
TGCAGTGCTAGAACTGGTTATGGGGAGACCCAGTACTTC
>TRBJ2-7|15|NA|NA|TRBV28
CASSPRDIPEYEQYF
TGTGCCAGCAGTCCCCGGGACATCCCCGAATACGAGCAGTACTTC
>TRBJ1-5|16|many|NA|TRBV11-1
CASSLDVGAGNQPQHF
TGTGCCAGCAGCCTAGATGTAGGGGCTGGCAATCAGCCCCAGCATTTT
>TRBJ2-7|14|many|TRBD2|TRBV20-1
CSARDIQREYEQYF
TGCAGTGCTAGAGATATACAGCGGGAGTACGAGCAGTACTTC
>TRBJ2-7|14|many|NA|TRBV28
CASSLGGVHREQYF
TGTGCCAGCAGTTTAGGAGGGGTCCATCGCGAGCAGTACTTC
>TRBJ2-6|15|NA|NA|TRBV5-1
CASSLEGAGANVLTF
TGCGCCAGCAGCTTGGAGGGTGCTGGGGCCAACGTCCTGACTTTC
>TRBJ1-6|17|many|NA|TRBV28
CASSLYAASSYNSPLHF
TGTGCCAGCAGTTTATATGCAGCAAGCTCCTATAATTCACCCCTCCACTTT
>TRBJ2-7|14|many|NA|TRBV4-2
CASSQDLGAYEQCF
TGTGCCAGCAGCCAAGATCTGGGGGCATACGAGCAGTGCTTC
>TRBJ1-5|13|NA|NA|TRBV12-3/TRBV12-4
CASSLRVGQPQHF
TGTGCCAGCAGTTTGAGGGTAGGTCAGCCCCAGCATTTT
>TRBJ1-5|13|few|NA|TRBV12-3/TRBV12-4
CASSLTEHQPQHF
TGTGCCAGCAGCCTCACGGAGCATCAGCCCCAGCATTTT
>TRBJ2-5|14|NA|NA|TRBV20-1
CSARPGTLLETQYF
TGCAGTGCTAGGCCCGGGACCTTGCTTGAGACCCAGTACTTC
>TRBJ1-5|11|NA|NA|TRBV12-5
CAGMFHQPQHF
TGTGCTGGCATGTTCCATCAGCCCCAGCATTTT
>TRBJ2-2|14|many|TRBD1|TRBV12-3/TRBV12-4
CASSSYRGAGELFF
TGTGCCAGCAGTTCTTACAGGGGGGCCGGGGAGCTGTTTTTT
>TRBJ2-7|14|many|NA|TRBV5-1
CASSYRRSWVEQYF
TGCGCCAGCAGCTACAGACGATCTTGGGTGGAGCAGTACTTC
>TRBJ1-1|18|many|TRBD1|TRBV13
CASSFRDRGSPVGTEAFF
TGTGCCAGCAGCTTCCGGGACAGGGGATCCCCGGTCGGCACTGAAGCTTTCTTT
>TRBJ2-2|15|many|NA|TRBV12-3/TRBV12-4
CASRGRGSNTGELFF
TGTGCCAGCAGGGGAAGGGGATCGAACACCGGGGAGCTGTTTTTT
>TRBJ1-5|13|once|NA|TRBV15
CATSNILNQPQHF
TGTGCCACCAGCAATATCCTCAATCAGCCCCAGCATTTT
>TRBJ1-2|14|many|NA|TRBV20-1
CSAVRQHINYGYTF
TGCAGTGCTGTGCGACAGCATATTAACTATGGCTACACCTTC
>TRBJ1-2|14|few|NA|TRBV6-2/TRBV6-3
CASSYEDTNYGYTF
TGTGCCAGCAGTTACGAAGACACTAACTATGGCTACACCTTC
>TRBJ2-5|13|many|NA|TRBV28
CASSLGREETQYF
TGTGCCAGCAGTTTAGGGCGGGAAGAGACCCAGTACTTC
>TRBJ2-2|12|many|TRBD1|TRBV29-1
CSGSTGSGELFF
TGCAGCGGATCGACAGGGTCCGGGGAGCTGTTTTTT
>TRBJ1-5|16|many|NA|TRBV6-2/TRBV6-3
CASSYSNMWVNQPQHF
TGTGCCAGCAGTTACTCGAATATGTGGGTCAATCAGCCCCAGCATTTT
>TRBJ1-3|16|many|NA|TRBV19
CASSLLPGSSGNTIYF
TGTGCCAGTAGCCTACTTCCAGGGAGCTCTGGAAACACCATATATTTT
>TRBJ1-1|15|NA|TRBD1|TRBV6-2/TRBV6-3
CASSWDRGVSTEAFF
TGTGCCAGCAGTTGGGACAGGGGCGTGTCAACTGAAGCTTTCTTT
>TRBJ2-5|16|NA|NA|TRBV7-6
CASSLLGRTGQETQYF
TGTGCCAGCAGCTTACTTGGGCGGACGGGGCAGGAGACCCAGTACTTC
>TRBJ2-5|16|NA|NA|TRBV6-1
CASSPLAGTKKETQYF
TGTGCCAGCAGTCCTCTCGCCGGGACAAAGAAAGAGACCCAGTACTTC
>TRBJ1-5|16|many|TRBD1|TRBV6-5
CASTSQGGTLRQPQHF
TGTGCCAGCACGTCACAGGGGGGAACGTTAAGGCAGCCCCAGCATTTT
>TRBJ2-7|15|many|NA|TRBV28
CASSLSPGRPYEQYF
TGTGCCAGCAGTTTATCTCCAGGGAGACCCTACGAGCAGTACTTC
>TRBJ2-2|18|NA|TRBD2|TRBV9
CASSPVPWTSVRAGELFF
TGTGCCAGCAGCCCAGTCCCTTGGACTAGTGTGAGGGCCGGGGAGCTGTTTTTT
>TRBJ1-2|11|few|NA|TRBV3-1
CASSQTGVLGF
TGTGCCAGCAGCCAGACTGGGGTTTTGGGATTC
>TRBJ1-2|13|many|NA|TRBV12-3/TRBV12-4
CASSTGSNYGYTF
TGTGCCAGCAGCACCGGGTCTAACTATGGCTACACCTTC
>TRBJ1-2|12|NA|NA|TRBV12-3/TRBV12-4
CASSSGTGGYTF
TGTGCCAGCAGTTCCGGGACCGGAGGCTACACCTTC
>TRBJ1-2|15|many|TRBD1|TRBV7-2
CASSHLDREGSGYTF
TGTGCCAGCAGCCACTTAGACAGGGAGGGGTCTGGCTACACCTTC
>TRBJ2-6|16|many|NA|TRBV6-5
CASRRGATSGANVLTF
TGTGCCAGCCGCAGAGGAGCCACCTCTGGGGCCAACGTCCTGACTTTC
>TRBJ2-7|16|many|NA|TRBV11-2
CASSLPPWAPTYEQYF
TGTGCCAGCAGCTTACCCCCCTGGGCCCCTACCTACGAGCAGTACTTC